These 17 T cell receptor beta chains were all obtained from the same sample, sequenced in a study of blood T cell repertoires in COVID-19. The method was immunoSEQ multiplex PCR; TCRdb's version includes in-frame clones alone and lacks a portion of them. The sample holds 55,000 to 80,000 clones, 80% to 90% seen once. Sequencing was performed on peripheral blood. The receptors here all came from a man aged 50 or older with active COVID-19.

The CDR3 is CASSLWDSSYTF. CDR3 DNA: TGTGCCAGCAGCTTGTGGGACAGCAGCTACACCTTC. The V gene is TRBV5-6, the J gene TRBJ1-2, with 7 bases lining up with TRBD1. Germline loops: CDR1 SGHDT, CDR2 YYEEEE. Germline trimming cut 1 base from V and 9 bases from J; bases unmatched to any gene: 3. CDR3 size: 12 residues. Combining the CDR3 with reference TRBV5-6 and TRBJ1-2 gives the whole variable domain DAGVTQSPTHLIKTRGQQVTLRCSPKSGHDTVSWYQQALGQGPQFIFQYYEEEERQRGNFPDRFSGHQFPNYSSELNVNALLLGDSALYLCASSLWDSSYTFGSGTRLTVV.

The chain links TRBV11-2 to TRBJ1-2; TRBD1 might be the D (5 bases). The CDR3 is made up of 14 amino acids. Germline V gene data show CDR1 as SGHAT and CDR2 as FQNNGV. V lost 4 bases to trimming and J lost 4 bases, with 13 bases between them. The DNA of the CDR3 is TGTGCCAGCAGCTCTACAGGTGATCTCTATGGCTACACCTTC. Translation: CASSSTGDLYGYTF.

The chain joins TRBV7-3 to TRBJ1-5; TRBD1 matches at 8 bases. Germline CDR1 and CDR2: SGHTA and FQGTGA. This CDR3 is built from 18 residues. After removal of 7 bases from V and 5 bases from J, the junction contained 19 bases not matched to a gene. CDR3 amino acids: CASTPLRTGRPGDQPQHF. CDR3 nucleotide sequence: TGTGCCAGCACCCCCTTAAGGACAGGGCGGCCTGGGGATCAGCCCCAGCATTTT. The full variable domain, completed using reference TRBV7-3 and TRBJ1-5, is GAGVSQTPSNKVTEKGKYVELRCDPISGHTALYWYRQSLGQGPEFLIYFQGTGAADDSGLPNDRFFAVRPEGSVSTLKIQRTERGDSAVYLCASTPLRTGRPGDQPQHFGDGTRLSIL.

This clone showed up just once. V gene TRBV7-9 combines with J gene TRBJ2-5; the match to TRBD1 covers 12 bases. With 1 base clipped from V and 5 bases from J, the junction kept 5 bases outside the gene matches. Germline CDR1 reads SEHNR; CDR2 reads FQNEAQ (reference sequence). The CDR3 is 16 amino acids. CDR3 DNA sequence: TGTGCCAGCAGCTTAGGGGACAGGGGGCGTTTCGAGACCCAGTACTTC. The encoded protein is CASSLGDRGRFETQYF.

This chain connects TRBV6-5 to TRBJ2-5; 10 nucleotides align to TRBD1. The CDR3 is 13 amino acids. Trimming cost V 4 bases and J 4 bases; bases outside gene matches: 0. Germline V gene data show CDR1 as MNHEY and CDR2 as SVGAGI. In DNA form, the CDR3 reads TGTGCCAGCAGTTGGGACAGGGGAGAGACCCAGTACTTC. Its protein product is CASSWDRGETQYF.

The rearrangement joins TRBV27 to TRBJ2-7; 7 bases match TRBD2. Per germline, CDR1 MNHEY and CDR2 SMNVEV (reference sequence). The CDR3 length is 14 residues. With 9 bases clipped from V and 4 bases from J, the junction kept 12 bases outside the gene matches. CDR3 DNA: TGTGCCAGTACCCGGGGGGAAGATGGGTACGAGCAGTACTTC. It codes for CASTRGEDGYEQYF.

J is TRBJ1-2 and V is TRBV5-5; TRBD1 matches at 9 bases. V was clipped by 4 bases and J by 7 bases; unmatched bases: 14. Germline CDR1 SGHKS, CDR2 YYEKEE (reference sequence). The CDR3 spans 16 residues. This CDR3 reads CASSNRYRGQSLGYTF. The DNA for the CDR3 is TGTGCCAGCAGCAACCGTTACAGGGGGCAGAGTCTTGGCTACACCTTC.

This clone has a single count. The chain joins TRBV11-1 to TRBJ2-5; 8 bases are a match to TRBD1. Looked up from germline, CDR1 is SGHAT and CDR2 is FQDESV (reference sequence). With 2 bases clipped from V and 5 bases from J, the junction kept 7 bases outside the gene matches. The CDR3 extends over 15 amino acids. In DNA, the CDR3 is TGTGCCAGCAGCTTAAACACAGGGGGAGCGGAGACCCAGTACTTC. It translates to CASSLNTGGAETQYF.

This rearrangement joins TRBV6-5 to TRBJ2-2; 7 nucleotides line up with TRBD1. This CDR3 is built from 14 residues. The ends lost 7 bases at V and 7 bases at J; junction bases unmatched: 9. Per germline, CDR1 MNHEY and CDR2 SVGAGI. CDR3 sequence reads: CASTQTGNYGELFF. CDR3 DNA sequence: TGTGCCAGCACCCAGACAGGGAACTACGGGGAGCTGTTTTTT.

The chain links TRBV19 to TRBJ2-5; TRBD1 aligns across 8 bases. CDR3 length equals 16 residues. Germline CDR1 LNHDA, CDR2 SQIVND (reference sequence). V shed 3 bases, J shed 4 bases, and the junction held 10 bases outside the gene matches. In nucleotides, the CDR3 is TGTGCCAGTAGTATTAAGGGAGGACAGGGCCCAGAGACCCAGTACTTC. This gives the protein CASSIKGGQGPETQYF. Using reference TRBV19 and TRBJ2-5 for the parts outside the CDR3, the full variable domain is DGGITQSPKYLFRKEGQNVTLSCEQNLNHDAMYWYRQDPGQGLRLIYYSQIVNDFQKGDIAEGYSVSREKKESFPLTVTSAQKNPTAFYLCASSIKGGQGPETQYFGPGTRLLVL.

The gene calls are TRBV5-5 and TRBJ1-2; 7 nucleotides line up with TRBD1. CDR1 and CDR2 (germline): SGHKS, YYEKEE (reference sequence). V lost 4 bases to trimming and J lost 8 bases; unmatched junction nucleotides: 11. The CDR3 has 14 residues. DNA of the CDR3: TGTGCCAGCAGCGTCGGGACAGACTTCGGCGGCTACACCTTC. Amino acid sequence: CASSVGTDFGGYTF.

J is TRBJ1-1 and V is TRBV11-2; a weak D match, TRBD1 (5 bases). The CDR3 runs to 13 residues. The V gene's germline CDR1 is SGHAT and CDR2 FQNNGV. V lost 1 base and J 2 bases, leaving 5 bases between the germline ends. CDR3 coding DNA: TGTGCCAGCAGCTTAGGGGGCAACACTGAAGCTTTCTTT. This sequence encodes CASSLGGNTEAFF.

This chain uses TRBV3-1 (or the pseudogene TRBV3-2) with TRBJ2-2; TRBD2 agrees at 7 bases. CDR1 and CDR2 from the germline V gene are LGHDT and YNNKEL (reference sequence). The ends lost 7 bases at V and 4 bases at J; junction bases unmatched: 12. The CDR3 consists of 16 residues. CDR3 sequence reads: CASTFEGRVGTGELFF. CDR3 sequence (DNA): TGTGCCAGCACCTTTGAGGGGAGGGTAGGCACCGGGGAGCTGTTTTTT.

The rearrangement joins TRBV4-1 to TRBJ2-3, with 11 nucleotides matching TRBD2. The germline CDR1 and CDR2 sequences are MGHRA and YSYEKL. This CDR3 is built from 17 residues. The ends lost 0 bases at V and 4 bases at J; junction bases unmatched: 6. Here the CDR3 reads CASSQDRELAGADTQYF. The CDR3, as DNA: TGCGCCAGCAGCCAAGATCGGGAACTAGCGGGAGCAGATACGCAGTATTTT.

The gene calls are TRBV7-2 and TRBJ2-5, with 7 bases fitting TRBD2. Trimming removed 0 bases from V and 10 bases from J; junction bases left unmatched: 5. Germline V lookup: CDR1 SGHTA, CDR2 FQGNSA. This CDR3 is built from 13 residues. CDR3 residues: CASSLALQRDQYF. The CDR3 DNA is TGTGCCAGCAGCTTAGCGCTACAGCGGGACCAGTACTTC.

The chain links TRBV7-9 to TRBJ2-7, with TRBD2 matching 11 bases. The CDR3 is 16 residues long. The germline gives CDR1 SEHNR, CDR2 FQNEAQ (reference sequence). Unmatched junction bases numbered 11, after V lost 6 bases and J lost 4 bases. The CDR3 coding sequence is TGTGCCAGCAGTCCTCTCGACACTAGCGGGAGTTACGAGCAGTACTTC. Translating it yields CASSPLDTSGSYEQYF.

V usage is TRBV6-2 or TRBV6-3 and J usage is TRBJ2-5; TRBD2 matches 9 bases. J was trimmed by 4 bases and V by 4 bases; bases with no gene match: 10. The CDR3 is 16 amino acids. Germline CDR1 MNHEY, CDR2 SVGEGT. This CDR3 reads CASSFTGPAGGETQYF. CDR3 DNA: TGTGCCAGCAGTTTCACCGGTCCAGCGGGAGGAGAGACCCAGTACTTC.